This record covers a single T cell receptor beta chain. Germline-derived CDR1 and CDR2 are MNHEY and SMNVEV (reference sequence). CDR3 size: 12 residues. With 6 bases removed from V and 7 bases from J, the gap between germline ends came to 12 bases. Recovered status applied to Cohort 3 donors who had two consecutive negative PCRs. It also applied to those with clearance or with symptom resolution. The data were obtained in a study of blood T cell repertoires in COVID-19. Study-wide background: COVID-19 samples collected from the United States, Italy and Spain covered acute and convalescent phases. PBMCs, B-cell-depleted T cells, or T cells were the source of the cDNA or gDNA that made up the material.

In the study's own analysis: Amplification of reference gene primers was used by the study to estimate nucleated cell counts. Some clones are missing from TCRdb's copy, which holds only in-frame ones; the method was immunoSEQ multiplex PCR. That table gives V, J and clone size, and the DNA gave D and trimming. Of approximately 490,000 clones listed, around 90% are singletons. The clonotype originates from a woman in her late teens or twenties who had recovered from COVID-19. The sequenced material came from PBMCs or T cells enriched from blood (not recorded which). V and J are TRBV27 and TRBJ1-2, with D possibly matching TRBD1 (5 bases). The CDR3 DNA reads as TGTGCCAGCAGGCAAGGGGCCGGTGGCTACACCTTC. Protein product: CASRQGAGGYTF.